This T cell receptor (beta chain) was recovered during a study of PD-L1 blockade in urothelial cancer. Points from the study as a whole: Below-median TCR clonality that was measured in pretreatment blood predicted better survival.

The CDR3 is made up of 14 amino acids. V was pared by 4 bases and J by 5 bases, with 14 bases between. CDR1 and CDR2 from the germline V gene are SNHLY and FYNNEI. This clone was seen only a few times. Antigen unknown. TCRdb keeps only in-frame clones here, not all; method: immunoSEQ multiplex PCR. The table includes roughly 51,000 clones, more than 65% detected once. Time point defined: pretreatment peripheral blood. This material consisted of PBMCs, taken around atezolizumab (anti-PD-L1) treatment. The origin of this receptor is an older man with urothelial cancer. The genes are TRBV2 and TRBJ2-5; a possible D gene is TRBD1 (5 bases). The CDR3 bases are TGTGCCAGCAGTGTTGGTCTCCCAGGGGAGACCCAGTACTTC. Its translation: CASSVGLPGETQYF.